Listed below are T cell receptor beta chains from one sample, sequenced in a study of blood T cells in healthy people across ages. TCRdb re-called the 5' RACE reads with MiXCR, one entry per CDR3 protein. In the table there are fewer than 900,000 distinct CDR3 sequences, roughly 45% of which are singletons. Sequenced material: blood. The receptors here all came from a woman aged 55-69 years in good health. Each CDR3 is given with its conserved first and last residue. D genes are given only for firm matches. Some rows have no size entry. The others give once, few or many, or a class for an expanded clone.

TRBV7-9	.	.	TRBJ2-6	TGTGCCAGCAGCCCCGTGCTCTCTGGGGCCAACGTCCTGACTTTC	CASSPVLSGANVLTF
TRBV7-2	.	.	TRBJ2-3	TGTGCCAGCAGCACCCAGGGACGTCGGCAATGGGATACGCAGTATTTT	CASSTQGRRQWDTQYF
TRBV14	.	.	TRBJ2-7	TGTGCCAGCAGCCATTCGGGGTACAATGAGCAGTACTTC	CASSHSGYNEQYF
TRBV6-1	.	.	TRBJ2-7	TGTGCCAGCAGCCCTGGGGGCAAGGTCCGGGGAGCCTACAATGAGCAGTACTTC	CASSPGGKVRGAYNEQYF
TRBV7-2	few	TRBD1	TRBJ1-2	TGTGCCAGCAGCTTTGTTGGGACAGATGGCTACACCTTC	CASSFVGTDGYTF
TRBV4-3	many	.	TRBJ1-5	TGCGCCAGCAGCCAAGGGGTCAATCAGCCCCAGCATTTT	CASSQGVNQPQHF
TRBV4-2	.	.	TRBJ1-2	TGTGCCAGCAGCCAAGATGGCGTGGGCGGTGGCTACACCTTC	CASSQDGVGGGYTF
TRBV2	few	TRBD2	TRBJ2-1	TGTGCCAGCAGTGGGGAGCGGGAGGGCCAGTTCTTC	CASSGEREGQFF
TRBV13	.	TRBD1	TRBJ1-1	TGTGCCAGCAGCCGCCAGACAGGGGGCACTGAAGCTTTCTTT	CASSRQTGGTEAFF
TRBV7-3	.	TRBD2	TRBJ2-1	TGTGCCAGCAGCTTATTGGGGGGGGGTCACAATGAGCAGTTCTTC	CASSLLGGGHNEQFF
TRBV9	.	.	TRBJ2-1	TGTGCCAGCAGCGTATCAGGGGACTCCTACAATGAGCAGTTCTTC	CASSVSGDSYNEQFF
TRBV20-1	.	TRBD1	TRBJ2-3	TGCAGTGCTGGCGGACAGGGCGCGTTGGGAGATACGCAGTATTTT	CSAGGQGALGDTQYF
TRBV7-2	.	TRBD2	TRBJ2-3	TGTGCCAGCAGCCCCCGGGGACTAGCGGGGGTGAATCCAGATACGCAGTATTTT	CASSPRGLAGVNPDTQYF
TRBV5-1	.	TRBD1	TRBJ2-1	TGCGCCAGCAGCAATGAGGGACAGCCCTACAATGAGCAGTTCTTC	CASSNEGQPYNEQFF
TRBV7-3	few	.	TRBJ2-1	TGTGCCAGCAGCTCCCAGTTCTCCTCCTACAATGAGCAGTTCTTC	CASSSQFSSYNEQFF
TRBV6-5	.	.	TRBJ1-5	TGTGCCAGCGGATGGATTAATCAGCCCCAGCATTTT	CASGWINQPQHF
TRBV7-9	few	.	TRBJ2-1	TGTGCCAGCAGCCCCCGGGGCAACTCCTACAATGAGCAGTTCTTC	CASSPRGNSYNEQFF
TRBV5-1	.	TRBD2	TRBJ2-5	TGCGCCAGCAGCTTGGATCTAGCGGGACAAGAGACCCAGTACTTC	CASSLDLAGQETQYF
TRBV18	.	.	TRBJ2-2	TGTGCCAGCTCACCTTCATCAACTAGCAGGGGGTACCGCACCGGGGAGCTGTTTTTT	CASSPSSTSRGYRTGELFF
TRBV6-1	.	TRBD1	TRBJ1-1	TGTGCCAGCCCTGGCAGGGGGGACACTGAAGCTTTCTTT	CASPGRGDTEAFF
TRBV10-1	few	TRBD1	TRBJ2-3	TGCGCCAGCAGTGGGACAGGGGGCCGTAACACAGATACGCAGTATTTT	CASSGTGGRNTDTQYF
TRBV7-2	.	.	TRBJ2-7	TGTGCCAGCAGCATCGCAGGGTACCACGAGCAGTACTTC	CASSIAGYHEQYF
TRBV19	few	TRBD2	TRBJ2-3	TGTGCCAGTAGTACCCGACTAGCGAGCACAGATACGCAGTATTTT	CASSTRLASTDTQYF
TRBV25-1	.	.	TRBJ2-1	TGTGCCAGCAGTGAATATACGGGACTTTACAATGAGCAGTTCTTC	CASSEYTGLYNEQFF
TRBV20-1	few	TRBD2	TRBJ2-3	TGCAGTGCCCACGCGACTAGCGGGGACACAGATACGCAGTATTTT	CSAHATSGDTDTQYF
TRBV6-5	few	.	TRBJ2-7	TGTGCCAGCAGTTACAGTGCGGGGACCCTTGGCGAGCAGTACTTC	CASSYSAGTLGEQYF
TRBV2	.	.	TRBJ2-3	TGTGCCAGCGTGGGGCGACAGGGAGGGAATACGCAGTATTTT	CASVGRQGGNTQYF
TRBV12-3/TRBV12-4	many	.	TRBJ2-5	TGTGCCAGCAGTTTACGATCGGGCCAAGAGACCCAGTACTTC	CASSLRSGQETQYF
TRBV29-1	once	.	TRBJ1-2	TGCAGCGTTGACGGCCCATATGGCTACACCTTC	CSVDGPYGYTF
TRBV13	many	.	TRBJ1-2	TGTGCCAGCAGCTTAGCCCCTTTACAGGGATCTGGCTACACCTTC	CASSLAPLQGSGYTF
TRBV6-5	.	.	TRBJ2-7	TGTGCCAGCAGGATCGAGACGTTCGCCTCCGAGCAGTACTTC	CASRIETFASEQYF
TRBV12-3/TRBV12-4	many	TRBD1	TRBJ2-1	TGTGCCAGCAGTCACGGGACAGGATCCTACAATGAGCAGTTCTTC	CASSHGTGSYNEQFF
TRBV7-2	.	.	TRBJ2-1	TGTGCCAGCAGCACGGTCTCGCCGGGTGAGCAGTTCTTC	CASSTVSPGEQFF
TRBV7-2	few	TRBD1	TRBJ1-5	TGTGCCAGCAGCTTAACGCAGGGGGGGAATCAGCCCCAGCATTTT	CASSLTQGGNQPQHF
TRBV6-2/TRBV6-3	.	.	TRBJ2-7	TGTGCCAGCAGCACAGATTGTGCCGGGAATCATGGCGGCGAGCAGTACTTC	CASSTDCAGNHGGEQYF
TRBV10-3	.	.	TRBJ2-3	TGTGCCATCATGGGGATGGGGGCTAGAACAGGTACGCAGTATTTT	CAIMGMGARTGTQYF
TRBV12-3/TRBV12-4	.	.	TRBJ1-3	TGTGCCAGCAGAGAGGACATCCTCTCTGGAAACACCATATATTTT	CASREDILSGNTIYF